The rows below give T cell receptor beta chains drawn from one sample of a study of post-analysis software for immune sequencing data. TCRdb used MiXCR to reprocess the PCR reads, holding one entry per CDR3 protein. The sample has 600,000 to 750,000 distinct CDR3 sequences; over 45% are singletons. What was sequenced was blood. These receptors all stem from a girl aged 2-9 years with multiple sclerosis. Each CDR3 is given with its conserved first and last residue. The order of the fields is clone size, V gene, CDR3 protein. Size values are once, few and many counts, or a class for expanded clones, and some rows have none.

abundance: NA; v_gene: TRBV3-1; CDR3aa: CASSQERQYTDTQYF
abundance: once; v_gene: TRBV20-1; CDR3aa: CREDRGAYNEQYF
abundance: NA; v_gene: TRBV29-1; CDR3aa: CSVEQTGMNTEAFF
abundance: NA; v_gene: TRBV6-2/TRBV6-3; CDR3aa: CASSYPDLQGATGNYGYTF
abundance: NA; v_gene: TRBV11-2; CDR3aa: CASSFHPESYEQYF
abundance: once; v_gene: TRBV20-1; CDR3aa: CSASSPSPANTGELFF
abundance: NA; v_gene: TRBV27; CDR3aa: CASSPSSGTFSYEQDF
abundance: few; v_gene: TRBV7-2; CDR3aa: CASSLGPGRTDTQYF
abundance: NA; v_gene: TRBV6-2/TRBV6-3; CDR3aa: CASSYSLGQEGSYNEQFF
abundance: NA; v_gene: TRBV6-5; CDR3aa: CASSYSTLDTQYF
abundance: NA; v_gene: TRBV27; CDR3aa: CASRPTGDTEAFF